This note documents a single T cell receptor beta chain sequence. Its specificity is not known. The data originate from a study of blood T cell dynamics during melanoma immunotherapy. Study-wide results and caveats: Disease-control patients' PBMC repertoires became either more clonal or more diverse at W3.

As to time point: week 3, after first cycle of checkpoint inhibitor. Apart from a couple of fast progressors, RECIST 1.1 response was judged 12 weeks post-infusion. A fixed DNA input of 350 ng was used per bulk PBMC sample. The assay was immunoSEQ multiplex PCR, and TCRdb's table has in-frame clones only and misses some. The table has 14,000 to 15,000 clones, roughly nine tenths seen once. This CDR3 region has 14 residues. CDR1 is SGHRS, CDR2 YFSETQ, per germline. V shed 4 bases and J 4 bases; nucleotides not matched to a gene: 4. The clonotype originates from a human donor with melanoma. The chain carries TRBV5-1 and TRBJ2-2; 7 bases are shared with TRBD1. The sample consisted of blood, taken from a patient treated with checkpoint blockade. The CDR3 sequence: CASSPGTVTGELFF. The CDR3 DNA is TGCGCCAGCAGCCCCGGGACAGTCACCGGGGAGCTGTTTTTT. The full variable domain, rest sourced from reference TRBV5-1 and TRBJ2-2, is KAGVTQTPRYLIKTRGQQVTLSCSPISGHRSVSWYQQTPGQGLQFLFEYFSETQRNKGNFPGRFSGRQFSNSRSEMNVSTLELGDSALYLCASSPGTVTGELFFGEGSRLTVL.